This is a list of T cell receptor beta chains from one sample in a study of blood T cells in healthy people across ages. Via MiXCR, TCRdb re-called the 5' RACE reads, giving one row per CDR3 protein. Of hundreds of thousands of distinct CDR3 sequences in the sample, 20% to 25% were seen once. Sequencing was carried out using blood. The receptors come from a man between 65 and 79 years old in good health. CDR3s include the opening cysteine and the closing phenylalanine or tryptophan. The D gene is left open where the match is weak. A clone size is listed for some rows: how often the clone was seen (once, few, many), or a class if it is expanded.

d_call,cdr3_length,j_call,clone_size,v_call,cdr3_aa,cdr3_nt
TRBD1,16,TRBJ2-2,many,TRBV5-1,CASSDPGQSNTGELFF,TGCGCCAGCAGCGATCCGGGACAGTCGAACACCGGGGAGCTGTTTTTT
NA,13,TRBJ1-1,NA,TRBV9,CASTWGANTEAFF,TGTGCCAGCACATGGGGGGCAAACACTGAAGCTTTCTTT
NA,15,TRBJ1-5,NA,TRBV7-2,CASSLTALSNQPQHF,TGTGCCAGCAGCTTAACAGCCTTAAGCAATCAGCCCCAGCATTTT
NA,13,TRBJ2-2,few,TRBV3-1,CASGDPNTGELFF,TGTGCCAGTGGGGACCCGAACACCGGGGAGCTGTTTTTT
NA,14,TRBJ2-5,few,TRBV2,CASSVEGSLETQYF,TGTGCCAGTTCCGTCGAGGGGTCTCTCGAGACCCAGTACTTC
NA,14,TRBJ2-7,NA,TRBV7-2,CASSLLEVSYEQYF,TGTGCCAGCAGCTTACTTGAAGTGTCCTACGAGCAGTACTTC
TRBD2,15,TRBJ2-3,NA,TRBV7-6,CASSLVVAGADTQYF,TGTGCCAGCAGCTTAGTGGTAGCGGGAGCAGATACGCAGTATTTT
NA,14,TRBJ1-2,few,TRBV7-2,CASSFPSGNYGYTF,TGTGCCAGCAGCTTCCCCTCGGGGAACTATGGCTACACCTTC
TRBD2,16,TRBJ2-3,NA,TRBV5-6,CASSLWPSGSVDTQYF,TGTGCCAGCAGCTTGTGGCCTAGCGGGAGCGTAGATACGCAGTATTTT
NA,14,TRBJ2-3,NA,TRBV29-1,CSVEGDPETDTQYF,TGCAGCGTTGAAGGGGACCCGGAGACAGATACGCAGTATTTT
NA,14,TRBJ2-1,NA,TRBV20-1,CSARGPVVLSEQFF,TGCAGTGCTAGAGGCCCAGTAGTTCTTTCTGAGCAGTTCTTC
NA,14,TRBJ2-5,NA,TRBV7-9,CASSLVLGSETQYF,TGTGCCAGCAGCTTAGTTTTGGGTTCAGAGACCCAGTACTTC
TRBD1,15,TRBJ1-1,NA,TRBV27,CASSLSDRGLAEAFF,TGTGCCAGCAGTTTATCTGACAGGGGGCTCGCTGAAGCTTTCTTT
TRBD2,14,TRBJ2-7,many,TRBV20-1,CSASGTSGKNEQYF,TGCAGTGCTAGTGGGACTAGCGGGAAAAACGAGCAGTACTTC
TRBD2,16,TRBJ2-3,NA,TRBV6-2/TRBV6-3,CASSYPAGGPTDTQYF,TGTGCCAGCAGTTACCCCGCGGGAGGTCCCACAGATACGCAGTATTTT
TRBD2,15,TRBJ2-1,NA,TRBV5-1,CASSHLAGAGNEQFF,TGCGCCAGCAGCCACCTAGCGGGAGCCGGCAATGAGCAGTTCTTC
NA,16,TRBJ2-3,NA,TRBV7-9,CASSLIDSTSTDTQYF,TGTGCCAGCAGCTTAATCGACTCCACAAGCACAGATACGCAGTATTTT
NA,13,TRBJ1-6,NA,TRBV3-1,CASRQKSGSPLHF,TGTGCCAGCAGACAGAAAAGCGGTTCACCCCTCCACTTT
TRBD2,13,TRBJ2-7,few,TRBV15,CATSEGGPYEQYF,TGTGCCACCAGCGAGGGAGGGCCCTACGAGCAGTACTTC
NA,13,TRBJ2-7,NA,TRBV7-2,CASSFGLPIEQYF,TGTGCCAGCAGCTTCGGACTCCCGATCGAGCAGTACTTC
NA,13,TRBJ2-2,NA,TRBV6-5,CASSRDHTGELFF,TGTGCCAGCAGTAGGGACCACACCGGGGAGCTGTTTTTT
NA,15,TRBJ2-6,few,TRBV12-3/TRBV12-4,CASSSGTPLANVLTF,TGTGCCAGCAGTTCTGGGACTCCCTTGGCCAACGTCCTGACTTTC
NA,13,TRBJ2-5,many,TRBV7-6,CASSPHPQETQYF,TGTGCCAGCAGCCCACATCCGCAAGAGACCCAGTACTTC
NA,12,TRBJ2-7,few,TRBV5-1,CASSLLSDEQYF,TGCGCCAGCAGCTTGCTCAGCGACGAGCAGTACTTC
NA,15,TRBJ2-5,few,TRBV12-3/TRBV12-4,CASSYRDSQGETQYF,TGTGCCAGCTCTTACCGGGACTCCCAGGGAGAGACCCAGTACTTC
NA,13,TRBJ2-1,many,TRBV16,CASSQNRDNEQFF,TGTGCCAGCAGCCAGAATAGGGACAATGAGCAGTTCTTC
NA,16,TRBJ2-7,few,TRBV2,CASSDPGALEVDEQYF,TGTGCCAGCAGTGACCCCGGGGCCCTTGAGGTCGACGAGCAGTACTTC
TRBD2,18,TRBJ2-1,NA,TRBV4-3,CASSQDSVILAGVYEQFF,TGCGCCAGCAGCCAAGATTCGGTGATTCTAGCGGGAGTCTATGAGCAGTTCTTC
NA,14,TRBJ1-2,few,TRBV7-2,CASSLAVAGAGYTF,TGTGCCAGCAGCTTAGCGGTGGCGGGCGCTGGCTACACCTTC
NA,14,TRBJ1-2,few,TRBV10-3,CAISSGAADYGYTF,TGTGCCATCAGTTCAGGGGCCGCAGACTATGGCTACACCTTC
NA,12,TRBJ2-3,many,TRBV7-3,CASSPNGDTQYF,TGTGCCAGCAGCCCGAATGGAGATACGCAGTATTTT
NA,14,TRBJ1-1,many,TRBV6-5,CASSYSTGNTEAFF,TGTGCCAGCAGTTACTCGACAGGGAACACTGAAGCTTTCTTT
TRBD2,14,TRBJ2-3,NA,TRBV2,CASNPGLHTDTQYF,TGTGCCAGCAATCCGGGACTACACACAGATACGCAGTATTTT
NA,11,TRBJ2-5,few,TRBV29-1,CSLGGGETQYF,TGCAGCCTCGGCGGCGGGGAGACCCAGTACTTC
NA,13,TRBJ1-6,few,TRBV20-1,CSARQGSTSPLHF,TGCAGTGCTAGACAGGGTTCTACTTCACCCCTCCACTTT
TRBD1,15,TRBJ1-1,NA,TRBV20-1,CSARSWGQGVFEAFF,TGCAGTGCCAGGTCCTGGGGACAGGGGGTCTTTGAAGCTTTCTTT
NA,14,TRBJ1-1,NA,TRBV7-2,CASRGNVQDTEAFF,TGTGCCAGCAGGGGAAATGTGCAGGACACTGAAGCTTTCTTT
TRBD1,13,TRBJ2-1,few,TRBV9,CASSGTGFNEQFF,TGTGCCAGCAGCGGGACAGGGTTCAATGAGCAGTTCTTC
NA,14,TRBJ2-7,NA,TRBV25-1,CASSDPSKPYEQYF,TGTGCCAGCAGTGACCCTAGCAAGCCCTACGAGCAGTACTTC
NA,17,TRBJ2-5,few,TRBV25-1,CASSDHRTLRRDETQYF,TGTGCCAGCAGTGATCACCGAACCTTGCGGAGGGATGAGACCCAGTACTTC
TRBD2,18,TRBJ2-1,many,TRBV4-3,CASSQVPSGSISYNEQFF,TGCGCCAGCAGCCAAGTTCCTAGCGGGAGTATCTCCTACAATGAGCAGTTCTTC
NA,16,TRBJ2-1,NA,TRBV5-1,CASSRTATRLNNEQFF,TGCGCCAGCAGCCGAACAGCGACTAGGCTGAACAATGAGCAGTTCTTC
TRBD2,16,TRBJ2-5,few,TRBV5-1,CASSLGLAIDQETQYF,TGCGCCAGCAGCTTGGGACTAGCCATAGACCAAGAGACCCAGTACTTC
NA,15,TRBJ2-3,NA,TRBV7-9,CASSLASPSTDTQYF,TGTGCCAGCAGCTTAGCTAGCCCTTCCACAGATACGCAGTATTTT
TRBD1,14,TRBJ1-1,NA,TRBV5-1,CASSLEGAVTEAFF,TGCGCCAGCAGCTTGGAGGGGGCGGTCACTGAAGCTTTCTTT
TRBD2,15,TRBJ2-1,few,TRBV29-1,CSVEGQFSGSFEQFF,TGCAGCGTTGAAGGTCAATTTAGCGGGAGCTTTGAGCAGTTCTTC
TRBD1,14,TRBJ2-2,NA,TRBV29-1,CSVGDRGNTGELFF,TGCAGCGTTGGGGACAGGGGGAACACCGGGGAGCTGTTTTTT
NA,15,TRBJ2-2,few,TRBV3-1,CASRGPGLITGELFF,TGTGCCAGCAGGGGTCCGGGACTCATCACCGGGGAGCTGTTTTTT
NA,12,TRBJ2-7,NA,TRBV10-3,CAISEPREKQYF,TGTGCCATCAGTGAGCCACGAGAGAAGCAGTACTTC
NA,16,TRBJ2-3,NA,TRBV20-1,CSARDFLDLGINTQYF,TGCAGTGCTAGAGATTTCCTAGACTTAGGCATAAATACGCAGTATTTT
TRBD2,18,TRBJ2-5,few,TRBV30,CAWSAGLLAGGQQETQYF,TGTGCCTGGAGTGCTGGGCTGTTAGCGGGAGGGCAACAAGAGACCCAGTACTTC
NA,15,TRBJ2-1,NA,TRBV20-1,CSARVGTGARNEQFF,TGCAGTGCTAGGGTTGGGACGGGAGCTCGCAATGAGCAGTTCTTC
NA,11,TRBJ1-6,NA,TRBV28,CASNENSPLHF,TGTGCCAGCAATGAGAATTCACCCCTCCACTTT
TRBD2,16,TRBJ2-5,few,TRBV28,CASSFGGRAYQETQYF,TGTGCCAGCAGTTTTGGCGGGAGGGCCTATCAAGAGACCCAGTACTTC